This TCR beta chain came from a study of T cell repertoires in cytomegalovirus infection. Study-wide background: Public TCR beta signatures marked donors with CMV infection and the matching HLA. The study's findings and limits: People with CMV and the relevant HLA were identified by cumulative public TCR beta family frequency. Clonotype analysis showed dominance of the ex vivo response by HLA-C-restricted CMV-specific TCR beta clonotypes.

TCRdb used MiXCR to reprocess the reads, holding one entry per CDR3 protein. The profile shows approximately 550,000 distinct CDR3 sequences, about 17% of them singletons. The germline V gene has CDR1 SGHAT and CDR2 FQNNGV. The CDR3 covers 15 residues. V dropped 3 bases and J dropped 5 bases, with 13 bases sitting between them. In regard to this clonotype: The antigen remains unidentified.

This TCR came from a human donor in good health (CMV status not recorded). Some clones in this sample may be carry-over from other donors' samples. The sample was CD8+ T cells from PBMCs. V and J are TRBV11-2 and TRBJ2-2, with D tentatively TRBD2 (5 bases). CDR3 DNA: TGTGCCAGCAGCTTTGGCGGGTGGGGAACCGGGGAGCTGTTTTTT. Translating it yields CASSFGGWGTGELFF.